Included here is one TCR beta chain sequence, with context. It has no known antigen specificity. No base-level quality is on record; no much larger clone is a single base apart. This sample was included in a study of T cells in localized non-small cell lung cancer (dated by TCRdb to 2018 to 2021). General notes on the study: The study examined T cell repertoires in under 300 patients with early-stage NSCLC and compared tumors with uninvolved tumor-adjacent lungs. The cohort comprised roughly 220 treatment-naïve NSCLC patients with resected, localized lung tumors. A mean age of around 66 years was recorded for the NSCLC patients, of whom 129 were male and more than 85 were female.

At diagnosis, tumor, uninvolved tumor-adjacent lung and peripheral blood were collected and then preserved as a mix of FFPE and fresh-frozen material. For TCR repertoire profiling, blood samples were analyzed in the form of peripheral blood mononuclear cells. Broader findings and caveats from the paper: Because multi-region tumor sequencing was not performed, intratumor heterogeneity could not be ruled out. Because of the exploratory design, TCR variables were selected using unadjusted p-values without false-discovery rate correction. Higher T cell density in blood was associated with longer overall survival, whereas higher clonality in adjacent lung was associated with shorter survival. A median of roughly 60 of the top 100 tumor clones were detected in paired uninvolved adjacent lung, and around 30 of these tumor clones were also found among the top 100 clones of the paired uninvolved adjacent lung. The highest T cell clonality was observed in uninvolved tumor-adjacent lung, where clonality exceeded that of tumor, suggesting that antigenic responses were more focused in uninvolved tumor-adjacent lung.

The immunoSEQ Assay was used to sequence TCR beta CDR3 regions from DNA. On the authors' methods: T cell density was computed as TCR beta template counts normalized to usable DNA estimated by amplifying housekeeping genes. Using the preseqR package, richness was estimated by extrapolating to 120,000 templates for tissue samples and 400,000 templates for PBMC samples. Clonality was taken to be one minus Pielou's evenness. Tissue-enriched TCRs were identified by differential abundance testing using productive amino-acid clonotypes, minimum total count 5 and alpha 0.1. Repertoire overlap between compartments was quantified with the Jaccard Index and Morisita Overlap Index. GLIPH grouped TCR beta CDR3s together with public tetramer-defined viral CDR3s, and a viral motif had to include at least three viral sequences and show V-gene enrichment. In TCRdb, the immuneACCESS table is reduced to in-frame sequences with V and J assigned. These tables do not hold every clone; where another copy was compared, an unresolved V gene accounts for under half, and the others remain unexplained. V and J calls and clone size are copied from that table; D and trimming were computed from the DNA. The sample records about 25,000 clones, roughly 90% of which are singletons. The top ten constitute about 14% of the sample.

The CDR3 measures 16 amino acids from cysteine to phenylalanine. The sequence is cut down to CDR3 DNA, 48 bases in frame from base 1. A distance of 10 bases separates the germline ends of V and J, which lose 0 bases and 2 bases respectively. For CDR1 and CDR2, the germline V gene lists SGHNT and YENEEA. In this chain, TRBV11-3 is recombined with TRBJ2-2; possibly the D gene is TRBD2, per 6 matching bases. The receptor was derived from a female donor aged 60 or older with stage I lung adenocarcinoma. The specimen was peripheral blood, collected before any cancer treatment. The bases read TGTGCCAGCAGCTTAGAGGGGAGGAGAAACACCGGGGAGCTGTTTTTT. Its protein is CASSLEGRRNTGELFF.